This T cell receptor (beta chain) was recovered during a study of CD8 T cells in Susac syndrome. RNA totalling roughly 0.5 to 1 ug underwent reverse transcription with random hexamers. Via MiXCR, TCRdb re-called the immunoSEQ multiplex PCR reads, giving one row per CDR3 protein. There are roughly 250,000 distinct CDR3 sequences in the sample; around 96% occur only once, and about 0.1% lies in the top ten. The material sequenced was CD4+ T cells from PBMCs. This TCR was recovered from a human donor with Susac syndrome.

CDR3 DNA sequence: TGCGCCAGCACCACAGTGCCAGGCAATGAGCAGTTCTTC. The encoded protein is CASTTVPGNEQFF. The genes are TRBV5-1 and TRBJ2-1; D is ambiguous. CDR1 is SGHRS and CDR2 is YFSETQ in the germline V gene. There are 13 residues in the CDR3. The V end was cut by 6 bases, the J end by 6 bases, with 13 bases between.